Listed here is a single T cell receptor (beta chain). Its target is not known. This sample stems from a study of T-cell memory formation after mild COVID-19. Study-wide results and caveats: Memory sampled before infection contained some responding clones, suggesting cross-reactive memory joined. Shrinking CD4+ clones resided mostly in CM and EM, and CD8+ ones in EMRA.

5'RACE with constant-segment primers yielded barcoded, UMI-tagged TCR alpha and TCR beta cDNA libraries. TCRdb reanalysed the 5' RACE reads using MiXCR and keeps one entry per CDR3 protein. The sample has 350,000 to 400,000 distinct CDR3 sequences, about an eighth seen once; the top ten hold roughly 22%. J gave up 4 bases and V 8 bases, and 3 bases lay outside the gene matches. CDR1 and CDR2 from the germline V gene are LNHNV and YYDKDF (reference sequence). The CDR3 loop spans 12 amino acids. The source is a man younger than 35 who had mild COVID-19 (a few samples of this study predate the infection). Cell type and time point are not known. The V gene is TRBV15, the J gene TRBJ2-3, with TRBD2 matching over 7 bases. The sample consisted of PBMCs or a T cell subset sorted from them (not recorded which). The CDR3 sequence is CATGRGADTQYF. The CDR3 DNA reads TGTGCCACCGGCCGGGGGGCAGATACGCAGTATTTT.